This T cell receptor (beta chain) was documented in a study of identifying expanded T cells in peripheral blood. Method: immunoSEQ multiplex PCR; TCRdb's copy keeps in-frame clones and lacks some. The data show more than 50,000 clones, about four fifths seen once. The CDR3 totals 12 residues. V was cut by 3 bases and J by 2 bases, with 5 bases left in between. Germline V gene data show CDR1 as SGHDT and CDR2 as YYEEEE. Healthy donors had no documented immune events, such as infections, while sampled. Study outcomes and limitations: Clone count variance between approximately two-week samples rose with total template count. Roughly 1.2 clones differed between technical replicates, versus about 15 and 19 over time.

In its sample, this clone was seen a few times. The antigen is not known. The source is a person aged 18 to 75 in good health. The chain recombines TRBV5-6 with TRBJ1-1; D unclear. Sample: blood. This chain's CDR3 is CASSSRNTEAFF. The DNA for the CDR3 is TGTGCCAGCAGCTCGCGAAACACTGAAGCTTTCTTT.